One sample yielded the 26 T cell receptor beta chains listed below, sequenced in a study of T cells in localized non-small cell lung cancer. The assay was immunoSEQ multiplex PCR, and TCRdb's table has in-frame clones only and misses some. The sample comprises approximately 11,000 clones, more than 90% of which are singletons, and approximately 13% rests with the top ten. The sequences come from peripheral blood, collected before any cancer treatment. Receptors were obtained from a male donor older than 55 with stage III lung adenocarcinoma.

The chain uses TRBV29-1 and TRBJ2-3, with D maybe TRBD2 (6 bases). In germline, CDR1 is SQVTM, CDR2 ANQGSEA. V lost 8 bases and J 4 bases, leaving 16 bases between the germline ends. This CDR3 contains 13 residues. The CDR3 DNA reads TGCAGCTTAGGGGCGGGAAATCCAGATACGCAGTATTTT. It translates to CSLGAGNPDTQYF.

The rearrangement uses TRBV7-8 and TRBJ1-5; TRBD1 might be the D (5 bases). In germline, CDR1 is SGHVS, CDR2 FQNEAQ. The CDR3 sequence is 14 residues long. Trimming took 1 base from V and 4 from J, leaving 8 bases between them. Here the CDR3 reads CASSLGTTNQPQHF. For the CDR3, the DNA is TGTGCCAGCAGCTTAGGGACAACTAATCAGCCCCAGCATTTT. The full variable domain, in which reference TRBV7-8 and TRBJ1-5 provide the parts outside the CDR3, is GAGVSQSPRYKVAKRGQDVALRCDPISGHVSLFWYQQALGQGPEFLTYFQNEAQLDKSGLPSDRFFAERPEGSVSTLKIQRTQQEDSAVYLCASSLGTTNQPQHFGDGTRLSIL.

The gene calls are TRBV18 and TRBJ2-5; 7 positions agree with TRBD1. The germline CDR1 and CDR2 sequences are KGHSH and LQKENI. The CDR3 loop spans 15 amino acids. After removal of 4 bases from V and 3 bases from J, the junction contained 8 bases not matched to a gene. CDR3 nucleotides: TGTGCCAGCTCACGTGAATGGGGGACAGAAGAGACCCAGTACTTC. Translating it yields CASSREWGTEETQYF.

V gene TRBV18 combines with J gene TRBJ2-3, with 9 bases matching TRBD1. Losses at the gene ends were 3 bases for V and 4 bases for J; bases not matched to a gene: 5. This CDR3 spans 15 amino acids. Germline V gene data show CDR1 as KGHSH and CDR2 as LQKENI. The CDR3 region has the DNA TGTGCCAGCTCACCTAGGACAGGGGAATCAGATACGCAGTATTTT. This codes for CASSPRTGESDTQYF.

The chain links TRBV19 to TRBJ1-2; 9 bases are shared with TRBD1. V shed 9 bases, J shed 2 bases, and the junction held 19 bases outside the gene matches. From germline, CDR1 is LNHDA and CDR2 SQIVND (reference sequence). This CDR3 comprises 18 residues. The chain's CDR3 is CARKVTPGTGSPNYGYTF. CDR3 DNA sequence: TGTGCCAGGAAAGTTACTCCCGGGACAGGGAGCCCAAACTATGGCTACACCTTC.

The chain has TRBV14 and TRBJ1-2, with D hard to call. The V gene lost 0 bases and the J gene lost 8 bases, with 10 bases spanning the gap. The CDR3 consists of 13 residues. Germline assignment: CDR1 SGHDN and CDR2 FVKESK. The DNA of the CDR3 is TGTGCCAGCAGCCAAGAACTTATGTCGGGCTACACCTTC. Translating gives CASSQELMSGYTF.

The chain uses TRBV18 and TRBJ2-5; the D is unclear. Trimming took 1 base from V and 1 from J, leaving 1 base between them. Germline CDR1 KGHSH, CDR2 LQKENI. CDR3 length equals 12 residues. This CDR3 reads CASSPLQETQYF. The CDR3 DNA is TGTGCCAGCTCACCACTCCAAGAGACCCAGTACTTC. The full variable domain, rest sourced from reference TRBV18 and TRBJ2-5, is NAGVMQNPRHLVRRRGQEARLRCSPMKGHSHVYWYRQLPEEGLKFMVYLQKENIIDESGMPKERFSAEFPKEGPSILRIQQVVRGDSAAYFCASSPLQETQYFGPGTRLLVL.

V usage is TRBV7-8 and J usage is TRBJ2-3; a possible D gene is TRBD2 (6 bases). V lost 2 bases and J 0 bases, leaving 15 bases between the germline ends. Germline CDR1 reads SGHVS; CDR2 reads FQNEAQ. This CDR3 region has 17 residues. CDR3 sequence: CASSLRPPSVSTDTQYF. The DNA of the CDR3 is TGTGCCAGCAGCTTAAGGCCCCCTAGCGTAAGCACAGATACGCAGTATTTT.

The gene calls are TRBV15 and TRBJ2-5; the D gene is possibly TRBD1 (5 bases). The end of the DNA aligns better with TRBJ2-7, so the J call may be wrong. The CDR3 runs 15 residues. Germline V gene data show CDR1 as LNHNV and CDR2 as YYDKDF (reference sequence). The CDR3 is CATSREPRVSYEQYF. CDR3 nucleotide sequence: TGTGCCACCAGCAGAGAACCCAGGGTCTCATACGAGCAGTACTTC.

This clone showed up just once. The rearrangement joins TRBV28 to TRBJ2-2; D is unclear. Germline assignment: CDR1 MDHEN and CDR2 SYDVKM. The CDR3 loop spans 13 amino acids. The V gene lost 5 bases and the J gene lost 7 bases, with 11 bases spanning the gap. The CDR3 loop is CASSPPEVGELFF. Written as DNA, the CDR3 is TGTGCCAGCAGTCCCCCAGAGGTCGGGGAGCTGTTTTTT.

The chain has TRBV18 and TRBJ1-1; a weak D match, TRBD1 (6 bases). Per germline, CDR1 KGHSH and CDR2 LQKENI. This CDR3 comprises 12 residues. Trimming left V 4 bases short and J 5 bases short, with 8 bases between. The CDR3 region is CASSQGQTEAFF. The CDR3 nucleotides are TGTGCCAGCTCACAAGGACAGACTGAAGCTTTCTTT.

CDR3 nucleotide sequence: TGTGCCAGCAGCGGGACTAGCGGCTCCTACGAGCAGTACTTC. The encoded protein is CASSGTSGSYEQYF. The chain has TRBV11-2 and TRBJ2-7; 11 bases fit TRBD2. CDR1 is SGHAT and CDR2 is FQNNGV in the germline V gene. This CDR3 has 14 amino acids. Losses at the gene ends were 5 bases for V and 0 bases for J; bases not matched to a gene: 0. The variable domain in full, completed from reference TRBV11-2 and TRBJ2-7, reads EAGVAQSPRYKIIEKRQSVAFWCNPISGHATLYWYQQILGQGPKLLIQFQNNGVVDDSQLPKDRFSAERLKGVDSTLKIQPAKLEDSAVYLCASSGTSGSYEQYFGPGTRLTVT.

In this sample, this clone turned up a few times. The chain has TRBV2 and TRBJ1-5; D gene unclear. The CDR3 has 11 amino acids. From germline, CDR1 is SNHLY and CDR2 FYNNEI. Trimming stripped 4 bases from V and 7 bases from J, with 5 bases between. DNA for the CDR3: TGTGCCAGCAGTGTGGGGCAGCCCCAGCATTTT. Protein: CASSVGQPQHF.

The chain carries TRBV23-1 and TRBJ2-5; 10 bases fit TRBD1. The J call may be mistaken, given a closer DNA end match to TRBJ2-7. TRBV23-1 is placed among ORFs of uncertain function. The CDR3 is made up of 20 amino acids. The CDR3 coding sequence is TGCGCCAGCAGTCCCCACCCCGGACAGGGGGTCCCGACGCCCTCCTACGAGCAGTACTTC. It codes for CASSPHPGQGVPTPSYEQYF.

The J gene is TRBJ1-2, the V gene TRBV5-1, with D possibly matching TRBD1 (5 bases). V lost 0 bases, J lost 8 bases, and 14 bases lay in between. Germline V CDR1 and CDR2: SGHRS, YFSETQ. The CDR3 contains 14 residues. The CDR3 is CASSLENAGGGYTF. The DNA of the CDR3 is TGCGCCAGCAGCTTGGAAAACGCGGGGGGAGGCTACACCTTC.

The V gene is TRBV4-2, the J gene TRBJ1-2; 8 bases map to TRBD1. This CDR3 is 14 amino acids long. Germline lookup yields CDR1 LGHNA and CDR2 YNFKEQ. V was clipped by 5 bases and J by 6 bases; unmatched bases: 8. DNA for the CDR3: TGTGCCAGCAGCGAAGGACAGGGTTTTGATGGCTACACCTTC. It encodes CASSEGQGFDGYTF.

The rearrangement uses TRBV2 and TRBJ1-2; D not certain. The germline V and J ends were trimmed by 4 bases and 9 bases, with 18 bases remaining between them. Germline-derived CDR1 and CDR2 are SNHLY and FYNNEI. The CDR3 has 14 amino acids. CDR3 bases: TGTGCCAGCAGTGTTGTGGTCTCAGAGTCCAGCTACACCTTC. Residues: CASSVVVSESSYTF. Full variable domain (rest looked up from reference TRBV2 and TRBJ1-2): EPEVTQTPSHQVTQMGQEVILRCVPISNHLYFYWYRQILGQKVEFLVSFYNNEISEKSEIFDDQFSVERPDGSNFTLKIRSTKLEDSAMYFCASSVVVSESSYTFGSGTRLTVV.

The chain carries TRBV30 and TRBJ1-1, with D possibly TRBD1 on 5 matching bases. Trimming removed 7 bases at V and 5 bases at J, with 14 bases between. Germline CDR1 reads GTSNPN; CDR2 reads SVGIG (reference sequence). There are 12 residues in the CDR3. CDR3 residues: CASATERTEAFF. CDR3 in DNA: TGTGCCTCCGCGACAGAGAGGACTGAAGCTTTCTTT.

The rearrangement uses TRBV27 and TRBJ2-2; TRBD2 agrees at 8 bases. V lost 5 bases to trimming and J lost 6 bases; unmatched junction nucleotides: 8. The CDR3 is made up of 15 amino acids. The germline gives CDR1 MNHEY, CDR2 SMNVEV (reference sequence). This chain's CDR3 is CASSPRGGFSGELFF. As DNA, the CDR3 is TGTGCCAGCAGTCCCCGCGGGGGGTTTTCCGGGGAGCTGTTTTTT.

The chain employs TRBV27 and TRBJ1-1; 7 bases line up with TRBD1. Germline V gene sequence: CDR1 MNHEY, CDR2 SMNVEV (reference sequence). V shed 5 bases and J 0 bases; nucleotides not matched to a gene: 9. CDR3 length equals 16 residues. CDR3 amino acids: CASSIRTGVMNTEAFF. Written as DNA, the CDR3 is TGTGCCAGCAGTATTCGGACAGGAGTTATGAACACTGAAGCTTTCTTT.

The chain recombines TRBV5-1 with TRBJ2-2, with 13 bases identical to TRBD2. J gave up 0 bases and V 3 bases, and 5 bases lay outside the gene matches. This CDR3 has 18 amino acids. Germline assignment: CDR1 SGHRS and CDR2 YFSETQ. Here the CDR3 reads CASSSGLAGITNTGELFF. The CDR3 coding sequence is TGCGCCAGCAGCTCGGGACTAGCGGGGATTACGAACACCGGGGAGCTGTTTTTT.

This clone came up a few times. The V and J genes are TRBV30 and TRBJ1-1; 7 bases are shared with TRBD1. The CDR3 runs 14 residues. Losses at the gene ends were 0 bases for V and 6 bases for J; bases not matched to a gene: 7. Germline lookup yields CDR1 GTSNPN and CDR2 SVGIG (reference sequence). CDR3: CAWSVLQGRSEAFF. For the CDR3, the DNA is TGTGCCTGGAGTGTACTACAGGGGAGGTCTGAAGCTTTCTTT.

The V call is TRBV7-9, the J call TRBJ2-7; D is perhaps TRBD1 or TRBD2 (5 bases each). The CDR3 runs 12 residues. The V and J ends lost 8 bases and 0 bases respectively, with 8 bases between them. Germline V CDR1 and CDR2: SEHNR, FQNEAQ (reference sequence). Here the CDR3 DNA reads TGTGCCAGCGGGGACGGCTCCTACGAGCAGTACTTC. It is translated as CASGDGSYEQYF.

The chain combines TRBV5-1 with TRBJ1-4; D is undetermined. CDR3 length equals 13 residues. Trimming removed 0 bases from V and 4 bases from J, with 4 bases in between. Germline CDR1 SGHRS, CDR2 YFSETQ. This CDR3 reads CASSLGVNEKLFF. CDR3 DNA sequence: TGCGCCAGCAGCTTGGGAGTTAATGAAAAACTGTTTTTT.

The chain links TRBV19 to TRBJ1-2, with TRBD1 matching over 7 bases. V lost 3 bases, J lost 3 bases, and 4 bases stayed unmatched. Germline CDR1 and CDR2: LNHDA and SQIVND (reference sequence). The CDR3 totals 14 residues. The CDR3 loop is CASSITTGDYGYTF. CDR3 nucleotides: TGTGCCAGTAGTATCACAACAGGGGACTATGGCTACACCTTC.

On this clone: The sample has other DNA sequences that encode this CDR3 too. The DNA for the CDR3 is TGTGCCAGCAGTGAATACCCGGCAGGGCGAGTCAATCAGCCCCAGCATTTT. Translating it yields CASSEYPAGRVNQPQHF. The chain combines TRBV6-1 with TRBJ1-5; D possibly corresponds to TRBD1 (5 bases). The CDR3 has 17 residues. Germline-derived CDR1 and CDR2 are MNHNS and SASEGT. Deletions cut 2 bases from V and 3 bases from J, with 17 bases between.